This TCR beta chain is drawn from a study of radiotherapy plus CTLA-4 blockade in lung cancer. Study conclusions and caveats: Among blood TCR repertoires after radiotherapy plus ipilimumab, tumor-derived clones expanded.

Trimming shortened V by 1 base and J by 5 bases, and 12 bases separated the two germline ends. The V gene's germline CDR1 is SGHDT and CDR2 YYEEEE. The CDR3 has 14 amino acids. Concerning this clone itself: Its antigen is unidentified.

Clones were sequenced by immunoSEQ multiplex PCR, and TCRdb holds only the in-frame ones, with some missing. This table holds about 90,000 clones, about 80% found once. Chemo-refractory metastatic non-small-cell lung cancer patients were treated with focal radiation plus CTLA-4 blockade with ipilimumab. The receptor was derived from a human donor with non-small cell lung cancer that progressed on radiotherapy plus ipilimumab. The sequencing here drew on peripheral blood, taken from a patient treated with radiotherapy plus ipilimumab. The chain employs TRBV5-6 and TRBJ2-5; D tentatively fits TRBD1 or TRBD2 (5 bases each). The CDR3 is CASSLRGVGETQYF. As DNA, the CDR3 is TGTGCCAGCAGCTTGCGAGGGGTCGGGGAGACCCAGTACTTC.